The clone carrying this T cell receptor beta chain was detected a few times. This CDR3 has 15 residues. Germline assignment: CDR1 LGHDT and CDR2 YNNKEL (reference sequence). V shed 1 base and J 4 bases; nucleotides not matched to a gene: 3. The data belong to a study of blood T cell repertoires in COVID-19. Study overall: PBMCs, B-cell-depleted T cells, or T cells were the source of the cDNA or gDNA that made up the material.

Original processing notes: Quantification of nucleated cells was approximated via reference gene primer amplification. Clones were sequenced by immunoSEQ multiplex PCR, and TCRdb holds only the in-frame ones, with some missing. V and J calls and clone size are given by that table; D and trimming were obtained from the DNA. This sample has approximately 270,000 clones; around 89% occur once, and the top ten carry over 3.5%. In assigning cohorts, the study relied on participant-reported clinical history. Sequencing was done on a sample of PBMCs or T cells enriched from blood (not recorded which). This chain joins TRBV3-1 (or the pseudogene TRBV3-2) and TRBJ2-1, with TRBD2 matching over 8 bases. The receptor was derived from a woman in her twenties or thirties with acute COVID-19. For the CDR3, the DNA is TGTGCCAGCAGCCAAGGAGCGGGAGATTACAATGAGCAGTTCTTC. Its protein is CASSQGAGDYNEQFF.